This TCR beta chain was recovered during a study of OX40 agonist ivuxolimab in advanced cancers. Study as a whole: The treatment was a fully human IgG2 OX40 agonist, ivuxolimab.

This table comes from immunoSEQ multiplex PCR, and its TCRdb copy is limited to in-frame clones, with some not included. This sample carries approximately 31,000 clones, approximately 88% of them seen once, and the ten largest clones take roughly 50%. V was trimmed by 1 base and J by 4 bases, leaving 11 bases between them. The CDR3 consists of 15 residues. Germline CDR1 and CDR2: SEHNR and FQNEAQ (reference sequence). The material sequenced was CD4+ or CD8+ T cells sorted from blood, taken in a trial of the OX40 agonist ivuxolimab. This clonotype was obtained from an adult with an advanced solid tumor such as melanoma, head and neck, liver or kidney cancer. The chain recombines TRBV7-9 with TRBJ2-1; D not certain. CDR3 coding DNA: TGTGCCAGCAGCTTAGTTAAGCGAGGATACAATGAGCAGTTCTTC. It codes for CASSLVKRGYNEQFF.